This is a list of T cell receptor beta chains from one sample in a study of blood T cell repertoires in COVID-19. Using immunoSEQ multiplex PCR, the repertoire was profiled, and TCRdb retains in-frame clones only, with some absent. Here the sample spans some 160,000 clones, approximately 80% being singletons. The sequencing sample was made of peripheral blood. Receptors originate from a human donor in a cohort sampled during active COVID-19. Both conserved end residues are part of each CDR3. Fields, in order: clone size, J gene, D gene, V gene, CDR3 protein, CDR3 DNA. A D gene is named only where the DNA matches it firmly. Some rows mark clone size as missing; the rest say once, few, many or name a class of expanded clone.

NA | TRBJ2-7 | NA | TRBV7-9 | CASSLGRDYEQYF | TGTGCCAGCAGCCTGGGCCGGGACTACGAGCAGTACTTC
once | TRBJ1-2 | TRBD1 | TRBV12-3/TRBV12-4 | CASSFDRGYGYTF | TGTGCCAGCAGTTTCGACAGGGGCTATGGCTACACCTTC
NA | TRBJ2-5 | TRBD2 | TRBV28 | CASGIWSAGGGETQYF | TGTGCCAGCGGAATTTGGTCGGCGGGAGGGGGAGAGACCCAGTACTTC
NA | TRBJ2-7 | NA | TRBV6-5 | CASSYGGARSYEQYF | TGTGCCAGCAGTTATGGGGGGGCGCGCTCCTACGAGCAGTACTTC
NA | TRBJ1-1 | TRBD1 | TRBV5-4 | CASSGDRGRTEAFF | TGTGCCAGCAGCGGGGACAGGGGGCGGACTGAAGCTTTCTTT
NA | TRBJ2-3 | NA | TRBV9 | CASSEGGGLADTQYF | TGTGCCAGCTCCGAAGGGGGGGGGCTGGCAGATACGCAGTATTTT
NA | TRBJ1-2 | NA | TRBV4-3 | CASSQYRGRAGYGYTF | TGCGCCAGCAGCCAATACAGAGGCAGGGCAGGTTATGGCTACACCTTC
NA | TRBJ1-3 | TRBD1 | TRBV9 | CASSEGQFSGNTIYF | TGTGCCAGCAGCGAGGGACAGTTCTCTGGAAACACCATATATTTT
NA | TRBJ2-3 | TRBD2 | TRBV3-1/TRBV3-2 | CASSQDFLGLAGGRTSTDTQYF | TGTGCCAGCAGCCAAGATTTTTTGGGACTAGCGGGGGGGAGGACTAGCACAGATACGCAGTATTTT
NA | TRBJ1-1 | NA | TRBV9 | CASTPSTEAFF | TGTGCCAGCACCCCCTCCACTGAAGCTTTCTTT
few | TRBJ1-6 | TRBD1 | TRBV7-8 | CASSSGQVDRSPLHF | TGTGCCAGCAGCTCGGGACAGGTCGACCGATCGCCCCTCCACTTT
NA | TRBJ2-7 | NA | TRBV5-4 | CASRPQGFGYEQYF | TGTGCCAGCAGACCGCAGGGGTTCGGCTACGAGCAGTACTTC
NA | TRBJ1-5 | TRBD1 | TRBV25-1 | CASSPSGQGAVQPQHF | TGTGCCAGCAGTCCCTCGGGACAGGGGGCAGTTCAGCCCCAGCATTTT
NA | TRBJ2-7 | NA | TRBV7-8 | CASSLAKGSREQYF | TGTGCCAGCAGCTTAGCGAAGGGGTCGCGGGAGCAGTACTTC
NA | TRBJ2-4 | NA | TRBV7-2 | CASSLEGTPLAKNIQYF | TGTGCCAGCAGCTTAGAAGGGACTCCCTTGGCCAAAAACATTCAGTACTTC
NA | TRBJ2-3 | NA | TRBV10-1 | CASSDKRGTDTQYF | TGCGCCAGCAGTGACAAGCGGGGCACAGATACGCAGTATTTT
NA | TRBJ1-4 | NA | TRBV29-1 | CSASEEVSEKLFF | TGCAGCGCCTCGGAGGAAGTTAGTGAAAAACTGTTTTTT
NA | TRBJ2-7 | NA | TRBV29-1 | CSVEGSAGLYEQYF | TGCAGCGTTGAAGGGTCGGCAGGCCTCTACGAGCAGTACTTC
NA | TRBJ2-7 | TRBD2 | TRBV28 | CASSLSSGGPYEQYF | TGTGCCAGCAGTTTAAGTAGCGGGGGTCCCTACGAGCAGTACTTC
NA | TRBJ1-6 | NA | TRBV9 | CASSVAPDSSYNSPLHF | TGTGCCAGCAGCGTAGCCCCGGACAGCTCCTATAATTCACCCCTCCACTTT
NA | TRBJ2-1 | NA | TRBV5-6 | CASTLTINYNEQFF | TGTGCCAGCACTCTGACTATCAACTACAATGAGCAGTTCTTC
NA | TRBJ1-1 | NA | TRBV6-5 | CASSYGQLSSEAFF | TGTGCCAGCAGTTACGGACAGCTATCCTCGGAAGCTTTCTTT
NA | TRBJ1-2 | TRBD1 | TRBV19 | CASIDRGYGYTF | TGTGCCAGTATCGACAGGGGCTATGGCTACACCTTC
once | TRBJ1-4 | NA | TRBV2 | CASSGTVTATNEKLFF | TGTGCCAGCAGTGGGACAGTAACAGCAACTAATGAAAAACTGTTTTTT
NA | TRBJ2-2 | TRBD1 | TRBV7-9 | CASSGYRGPGTGELFF | TGTGCCAGCAGCGGCTACAGGGGCCCCGGGACCGGGGAGCTGTTTTTT
few | TRBJ1-1 | NA | TRBV29-1 | CSVVRGMNTEAFF | TGCAGCGTTGTGAGGGGGATGAACACTGAAGCTTTCTTT
NA | TRBJ2-3 | TRBD1 | TRBV19 | CASSIPQGGTDTQYF | TGTGCCAGTAGTATCCCCCAGGGGGGCACAGATACGCAGTATTTT
NA | TRBJ2-1 | NA | TRBV7-3 | CASSLPSVDEQFF | TGTGCCAGCAGCTTACCGAGCGTGGATGAGCAGTTCTTC
NA | TRBJ2-7 | NA | TRBV9 | CASSIYRVPYEQYF | TGTGCCAGCAGTATCTACAGAGTCCCCTACGAGCAGTACTTC
NA | TRBJ2-3 | NA | TRBV9 | CASSVGPAGVDTQYF | TGTGCCAGCAGCGTAGGGCCGGCAGGGGTAGATACGCAGTATTTT